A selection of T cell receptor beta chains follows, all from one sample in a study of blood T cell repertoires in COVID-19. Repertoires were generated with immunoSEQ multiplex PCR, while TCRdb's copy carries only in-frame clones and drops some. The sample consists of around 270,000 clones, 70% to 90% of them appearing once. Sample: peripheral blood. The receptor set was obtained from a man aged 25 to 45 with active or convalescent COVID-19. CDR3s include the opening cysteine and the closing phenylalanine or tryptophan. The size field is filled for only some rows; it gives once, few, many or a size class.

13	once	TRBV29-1	CSVRGQGKEKLFF
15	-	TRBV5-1	CASSFSGGSKHEQYF
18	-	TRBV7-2	CASSLERGGRMGTDTQYF
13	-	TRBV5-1	CASSIKQGEEQFF
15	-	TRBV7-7	CASSLRTGNTDTQYF
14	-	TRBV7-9	CASSLSAGRTEAFF
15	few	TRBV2	CASSAELRRNQPQHF
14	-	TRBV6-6	CASSLGQGTDTQYF
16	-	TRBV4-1	CASSPSPRGAYNEQFF
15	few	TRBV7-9	CASSLAGASGNTIYF
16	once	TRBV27	CASSYRDPVTNEKLFF
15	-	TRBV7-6	CASSTDSGQAYEQYF
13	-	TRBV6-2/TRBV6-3	CASSQTMNYGYTF
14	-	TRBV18	CASSPQESQNEQFF
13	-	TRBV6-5	CASSYSLRGEQYF
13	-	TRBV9	CASSPPGLSPLHF
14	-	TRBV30	CAWSLRMGAQPQHF
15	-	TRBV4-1	CASSQGRGGPPEAFF
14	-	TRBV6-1	CASSDPGQGYEQYF
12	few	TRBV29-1	CSVVEGATGYTF
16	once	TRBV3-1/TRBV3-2	CASSQYNSGNNEKLFF
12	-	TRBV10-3	CATAPRGDTQYF
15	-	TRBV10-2	CASSEVDRDPEKLFF
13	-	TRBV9	CASSVDRVDEQYF
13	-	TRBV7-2	CASSAATTDTQYF
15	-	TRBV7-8	CASSYRPDRVYTIYF